This TCR beta chain was recorded in a study of persistence of HIV-infected CD4 T cells (dated by TCRdb to the early 2020s). Describing the broader study: CMV- and HIV-1 Gag-responding CD4+ T cells were isolated from ART-treated individuals so that antigen-driven clonal expansion of HIV-1-infected cells could be examined. Participants had been on suppressive ART for a median of around 8 years. Peripheral blood samples of up to roughly 200 mL were taken at multiple time points, with the exception of a couple of participants who underwent leukapheresis at a single time point. The clonality of all cells in each sorted population was measured by TCRbeta sequencing, and the clonality of infected cells was measured by proviral sequencing. In the cross-participant TCR cluster analysis, roughly 8 participants were included for CMV and roughly 7 participants were included for Gag. Findings and caveats that apply to the study as a whole: TCRbeta richness in CMV- and Gag-responding cells was significantly lower than in anti-CD3/anti-CD28-responding cells; CMV-responding cells had higher oligoclonality than CD3/CD28-stimulated and Gag-responding cells. Within the same sorted populations, how oligoclonal the TCRs were correlated with how oligoclonal the proviruses were. Degenerate expanded CDR3beta sequences were enriched in antigen-responding cells, suggesting convergent selection of CD4+ responses to CMV and Gag. Bulk TCR analyses could not be restricted to the rare CMV-responding cells that actually carried HIV-1 proviruses. Only a small number of individuals took part in the study, and the range of antigens tested was limited.

On this clone itself: Its antigen is currently not known. The input lacks base qualities; no much larger clone sits a single base away.

The immunoSEQ hsTCRB assay version 4, run in survey mode, was used to sequence TCRbeta repertoires from genomic DNA. For TCRbeta sequencing, genomic DNA was diluted to approximately 10 ng/uL, with up to roughly 1 ug used per sample. As for how the authors treated the data: TCRbeta data analysis was done in ImmunoSeq Analyzer 3.0, and diversity was calculated on productive nucleotide rearrangements. The improved Chao index was used to estimate lower-bound TCR diversity, and the Gini coefficient was used to estimate clonality using the Immunarch R package. Nucleotide rearrangements that differed but encoded the same CDR3beta amino acid sequence were counted as separate clonotypes. TCRbeta sequences significantly enriched in antigen-responding cells relative to anti-CD3/anti-CD28-activated cells were identified by differential abundance analysis. GLIPH2 grouped TCRs by predicted peptide-MHC specificity, both within each participant and across combined participant data sets. The table was pulled from immuneACCESS by TCRdb, which kept in-frame rearrangements only. Such tables lose some clones; where checked, under half of the loss comes from unresolved V genes, and the rest has no known cause. D and trimming were read from the DNA, whereas the V and J calls and clone size are those reported in that table. This sample lists tens of thousands of clones; 75% to 85% were detected once. The ten largest clones capture about 14% of the sample.

What this sample's treatment or condition label stands for: suppressive antiretroviral therapy. Cells were stimulated with a pool of overlapping HIV-1 Gag 15-mer peptides at 1 ug per peptide per mL. Nonresponding CD40L-negative CD69-negative CD45RO-high memory CD4+ T cells were sorted as memory populations depleted of antigen-responding cells. Participants were HIV-1-infected adults who started suppressive ART during chronic infection. Plasma HIV-1 RNA had been undetectable (below 50 copies/mL) in participants for at least 4 years. To be included, a participant needed positive CMV serology and a CD4+ T cell count above 400 cells/uL. Before stimulation, PBMCs were isolated using density centrifugation and then depleted of CD8+ T cells. For 15 to 20 hours, the CD8-depleted PBMCs were stimulated with anti-CD28/CD49d costimulation, a CD40-blocking antibody, and enfuvirtide to prevent new infections. Cells were sorted on a Beckman Coulter MoFlo Legacy or XDP sorter, with propidium iodide excluding dead cells. The QIAamp DNA Mini Kit was used for genomic DNA extraction from samples above one million cells, and the Quick-DNA Microprep Kit was used otherwise.

Spanning cysteine to phenylalanine, the CDR3 consists of 14 amino acids. Only the CDR3 DNA stays, 42 bases, in frame from base 1. For CDR1 and CDR2, the germline V gene (reference sequence) lists GTSNPN and SVGIG. The junction carries 13 bases between V and J, which are trimmed by 4 bases and 1 base respectively. The TCR comes from an adult man with HIV who was CMV-seropositive. Here the sequenced sample was CD4+ T cells sorted from PBMCs after approximately 19-hour stimulation, taken from a patient who received antiretroviral therapy. This specimen's cell subset or site label, interpreted: CD40L-CD69- CD45RO-high memory CD4 T cells not responding to Gag peptides. This chain is built from TRBV30 and TRBJ1-1; confidence is insufficient to name the D gene. The nucleotide sequence is TGTGCCTGGAACCAAGGACTGAGGAACACTGAAGCTTTCTTT. Its amino acids are CAWNQGLRNTEAFF. The full variable domain, completed from the reference TRBV30 and TRBJ1-1 proteins outside the CDR3, reads SQTIHQWPATLVQPVGSPLSLECTVEGTSNPNLYWYRQAAGRGLQLLFYSVGIGQISSEVPQNLSASRPQDRQFILSSKKLLLSDSGFYLCAWNQGLRNTEAFFGQGTRLTVV.